These 24 T cell receptor beta chains were sequenced from one sample in a study of T cell changes during pregnancy in multiple sclerosis. Produced via immunoSEQ multiplex PCR; TCRdb's table is partial and in-frame only. The sample consists of 60,000 or so clones, 90% of them appearing once. Sequenced material: peripheral blood, taken in the second trimester of pregnancy. These receptors all come from a female donor in good health, enrolled as a control in a pregnancy study.

This rearrangement joins TRBV6-5 to TRBJ2-5; tentatively, D is TRBD1 (6 bases). CDR3 length: 16 amino acids. V lost 0 bases, J lost 5 bases, and 16 bases lay in between. The germline V gene encodes CDR1 MNHEY and CDR2 SVGAGI. CDR3 coding DNA: TGTGCCAGCAGTTACTCGAGCAGGGGCTTAGAGGAGACCCAGTACTTC. It translates to CASSYSSRGLEETQYF.

CDR3 residues: CASSFGLTLPYEQYF. Here the CDR3 DNA reads TGTGCCAGCAGTTTCGGACTGACCCTTCCTTACGAGCAGTACTTC. The V call is TRBV27, the J call TRBJ2-7, with D perhaps matching TRBD2 (5 bases). Germline-derived CDR1 and CDR2 are MNHEY and SMNVEV (reference sequence). The length of the CDR3 is 15 residues. Trimming took 3 bases from V and 4 from J, leaving 16 bases between them.

V is TRBV28 and J is TRBJ1-1; D gene uncertain. Per germline, CDR1 MDHEN and CDR2 SYDVKM. There are 13 residues in the CDR3. The V gene lost 6 bases and the J gene lost 2 bases, with 10 bases spanning the gap. Here the CDR3 reads CASRSIINTEAFF. The CDR3 DNA is TGTGCCAGCAGATCCATCATTAACACTGAAGCTTTCTTT.

The chain recombines TRBV28 with TRBJ1-1; tentatively, D is TRBD1 (5 bases). Germline values: CDR1 MDHEN, CDR2 SYDVKM. V was pared by 3 bases and J by 0 bases, with 14 bases between. The CDR3 is 16 amino acids. The CDR3 is CASSFFGGSMNTEAFF. DNA for the CDR3: TGTGCCAGCAGTTTTTTCGGGGGATCCATGAACACTGAAGCTTTCTTT.

This chain links TRBV27 with TRBJ2-7; TRBD1 matches at 9 bases. After removal of 6 bases from V and 5 bases from J, the junction contained 5 bases not matched to a gene. The germline gives CDR1 MNHEY, CDR2 SMNVEV (reference sequence). The CDR3 has 13 residues. CDR3 loop: CASSTGTGNEQYF. The CDR3 DNA reads TGTGCCAGCAGCACCGGGACAGGGAACGAGCAGTACTTC.

V is TRBV5-1 and J is TRBJ1-2, with TRBD1 matching 8 bases. Germline V gene data show CDR1 as SGHRS and CDR2 as YFSETQ. The ends lost 4 bases at V and 4 bases at J; junction bases unmatched: 9. The CDR3 is 15 amino acids. The CDR3 loop reads CASSRTGYNGYGYTF. As DNA, the CDR3 is TGCGCCAGCAGCCGGACAGGGTACAATGGCTATGGCTACACCTTC.

This rearrangement joins TRBV19 to TRBJ1-1; 10 positions match TRBD1. Germline loops: CDR1 LNHDA, CDR2 SQIVND (reference sequence). V lost 5 bases and J lost 11; bases outside the gene matches: 11. This CDR3 spans 14 amino acids. The CDR3 spells CASSARTGGPWAFF. The CDR3 nucleotides are TGTGCCAGTAGTGCCCGGACAGGGGGTCCGTGGGCTTTCTTT.

The rearrangement joins TRBV7-3 to TRBJ2-5; 8 bases fit TRBD2. Losses at the gene ends were 6 bases for V and 5 bases for J; bases not matched to a gene: 14. The CDR3 length is 16 residues. From germline, CDR1 is SGHTA and CDR2 FQGTGA. CDR3 DNA sequence: TGTGCCAGCAGTCCAGGGGCGGGGGGCCAGTATGAGACCCAGTACTTC. This encodes CASSPGAGGQYETQYF.

This clone was detected only once. The gene calls are TRBV7-6 and TRBJ2-7; a weak D match, TRBD2 (6 bases). CDR3 length: 14 amino acids. Trimming took 4 bases from V and 3 from J, leaving 13 bases between them. Germline CDR1 SGHVS, CDR2 FNYEAQ. The CDR3 loop is CASSSQFGGYEQYF. The CDR3 nucleotides are TGTGCCAGCAGCTCGCAGTTCGGGGGCTACGAGCAGTACTTC. Based on the CDR3 plus reference TRBV7-6 and TRBJ2-7, the full variable domain is GAGVSQSPRYKVTKRGQDVALRCDPISGHVSLYWYRQALGQGPEFLTYFNYEAQQDKSGLPNDRFSAERPEGSISTLTIQRTEQRDSAMYRCASSSQFGGYEQYFGPGTRLTVT.

The rearrangement links TRBV27 to TRBJ2-5, with D possibly matching TRBD1 (5 bases). Germline CDR1 and CDR2: MNHEY and SMNVEV (reference sequence). Trimming removed 6 bases at V and 5 bases at J, with 10 bases between. The CDR3 extends over 12 amino acids. Written as DNA, the CDR3 is TGTGCCAGCAGGGGGCTGAGGGAGACCCAGTACTTC. Amino acids: CASRGLRETQYF.

Only one count was recorded for this clone. DNA for the CDR3: TGTGCCAGCAGCGTAGATGAGCGGGACCCCTACGAGCAGTACTTC. This gives the protein CASSVDERDPYEQYF. V gene TRBV9 combines with J gene TRBJ2-7; 7 nucleotides agree with TRBD2. The germline gives CDR1 SGDLS, CDR2 YYNGEE. CDR3 length: 15 amino acids. V was clipped by 0 bases and J by 2 bases; unmatched bases: 5.

Only one count was recorded for this clone. V is TRBV19 and J is TRBJ2-7; 9 bases are shared with TRBD1. Germline V gives CDR1 LNHDA, CDR2 SQIVND (reference sequence). With V trimmed by 9 bases and J by 6 bases, 12 bases remained unmatched. The CDR3 loop spans 14 amino acids. CDR3 DNA: TGTGCCAGCCAAATAGGAGGGACAGGGAGCGAGCAGTACTTC. This translates into CASQIGGTGSEQYF.

The chain has TRBV6-1 and TRBJ1-3; D is uncertain. Germline V gene sequence: CDR1 MNHNS, CDR2 SASEGT. Trimming pared 2 bases from V and 3 bases from J, leaving 8 bases between. The CDR3 is made up of 14 amino acids. The CDR3 nucleotides are TGTGCCAGCAGTGAACCCCCCAGTGGAAACACCATATATTTT. It translates to CASSEPPSGNTIYF.

The V gene is TRBV2, the J gene TRBJ2-3; no reliable D call. This CDR3 has 12 amino acids. The ends were cut back, 4 bases at V and 6 bases at J, with 8 bases in the middle. From germline, CDR1 is SNHLY and CDR2 FYNNEI. CDR3 in DNA: TGTGCCAGCAGTGTCTCCAGGGATACGCAGTATTTT. It encodes CASSVSRDTQYF.

This clone was seen once. The chain is built from TRBV29-1 and TRBJ2-5; TRBD1 aligns across 8 bases. CDR1 is SQVTM and CDR2 is ANQGSEA in the germline V gene. The ends lost 8 bases at V and 5 bases at J; junction bases unmatched: 22. The CDR3 covers 17 residues. In nucleotides, the CDR3 is TGCAGCCCGACAACCCCGGGCCCAGGGGGCGCACAGGAGACCCAGTACTTC. Encoded protein: CSPTTPGPGGAQETQYF.

V usage is TRBV25-1 and J usage is TRBJ2-3; D is perhaps TRBD1 (6 bases). This CDR3 is 16 amino acids long. The V end was cut by 8 bases, the J end by 5 bases, with 23 bases between. Germline CDR1 is MGHDK and CDR2 is SYGVNS. CDR3 nucleotide sequence: TGTGCCAGCTCGCACACGAGGGGACAAGGACGAGATACGCAGTATTTT. Encoded protein: CASSHTRGQGRDTQYF.

V gene TRBV6-6 combines with J gene TRBJ1-2; 10 positions agree with TRBD1. After removal of 7 bases from V and 0 bases from J, the junction contained 8 bases not matched to a gene. CDR3 length equals 16 residues. Looked up from germline, CDR1 is MNHNY and CDR2 is SVGAGI (reference sequence). The CDR3 coding sequence is TGTGCCAGCACCCAAGGGACAGGGGTTACTAACTATGGCTACACCTTC. Translated: CASTQGTGVTNYGYTF.

The V and J genes are TRBV19 and TRBJ2-7; possibly TRBD1 for D (5 bases). Per the germline V gene, CDR1 is LNHDA and CDR2 is SQIVND (reference sequence). Deletions cut 4 bases from V and 2 bases from J, with 9 bases between. The CDR3 is 13 residues long. CDR3 DNA: TGTGCCAGTAGTAATGGGGCTCCCTACGAGCAGTACTTC. Translation gives CASSNGAPYEQYF.

V and J are TRBV4-1 and TRBJ2-7, with 7 bases lining up with TRBD2. The CDR3 covers 16 residues. J lost 1 base, V lost 1 base, and 7 bases had no gene match. From germline, CDR1 is MGHRA and CDR2 YSYEKL. CDR3 in DNA: TGCGCCAGCAGCCAAGGTTCTAGCGGAAAGTCCTACGAGCAGTACTTC. Its translation is CASSQGSSGKSYEQYF.

The rearrangement uses TRBV9 and TRBJ2-3; TRBD2 agrees at 12 bases. Per germline, CDR1 SGDLS and CDR2 YYNGEE. This CDR3 comprises 15 residues. V dropped 3 bases and J dropped 1; count of bases not matched to a gene: 0. The CDR3 region is CASSGLAGGTDTQYF. Here the CDR3 DNA reads TGTGCCAGCAGCGGACTAGCGGGAGGCACAGATACGCAGTATTTT.

This chain joins TRBV10-3 and TRBJ1-3; a weak D match, TRBD1 (6 bases). CDR3 length: 14 amino acids. Germline V CDR1 and CDR2: ENHRY, SYGVKD. Trimming removed 6 bases from V and 0 bases from J, with 9 bases in between. CDR3 DNA sequence: TGTGCCATCAGGGACAGTCTCTCTGGAAACACCATATATTTT. Its protein is CAIRDSLSGNTIYF.

The gene calls are TRBV4-1 and TRBJ1-4; D is possibly TRBD1 (6 bases). Trimming removed 3 bases from V and 7 bases from J, with 15 bases in between. Germline V gene data show CDR1 as MGHRA and CDR2 as YSYEKL. This CDR3 spans 15 amino acids. CDR3 in amino acids: CASSQEQGIGEKLFF. The CDR3 region has the DNA TGCGCCAGCAGCCAGGAACAGGGTATCGGTGAAAAACTGTTTTTT.

V usage is TRBV28 and J usage is TRBJ2-1; D not certain. The CDR3 has 15 amino acids. The germline V gene has CDR1 MDHEN and CDR2 SYDVKM. The V end lost 10 bases, the J end lost 3 bases, and 19 bases lay between the germline ends. CDR3 sequence reads: CATLRAPKGYNEQFF. The CDR3 bases are TGTGCCACCCTGCGAGCGCCCAAAGGCTACAATGAGCAGTTCTTC. Using reference TRBV28 and TRBJ2-1 for the parts outside the CDR3, the full variable domain is DVKVTQSSRYLVKRTGEKVFLECVQDMDHENMFWYRQDPGLGLRLIYFSYDVKMKEKGDIPEGYSVSREKKERFSLILESASTNQTSMYLCATLRAPKGYNEQFFGPGTRLTVL.

The V call is TRBV7-9, the J call TRBJ1-6; TRBD1 matches at 9 bases. CDR3 length: 14 amino acids. The ends lost 5 bases at V and 8 bases at J; junction bases unmatched: 4. Germline assignment: CDR1 SEHNR and CDR2 FQNEAQ (reference sequence). In DNA, the CDR3 is TGTGCCAGCAGCGGGCGGACAGGGGATTCACCCCTCCACTTT. This encodes CASSGRTGDSPLHF.